Each of the 26 T cell receptor beta chains below was sequenced from the same sample in a study of post-analysis software for immune sequencing data (dated by TCRdb to the mid-2010s). Overall study outcomes, separate from this receptor: A handful of TRBV segments, including TRBV5-6, TRBV5-1 and TRBV20-1, were significantly more frequent in patients than controls.

Library method: PCR. TCRdb lists the instrument as Illumina HiSeq 2500. To reduce PCR and sequencing biases, unique molecular identifiers were built into the TCR beta cDNA libraries. TCRdb handled the public reads itself, with Q25 trimming in fastp and clone calling in MiXCR, and kept productive beta chains. Entries that share a CDR3 protein sequence are merged under the most common genes and DNA. Within this sample are roughly 670,000 distinct CDR3 sequences, with more than 50% of them counted one time only. Around 10% of the sample belongs to the ten largest clones. Their antigens are not known. The sequencing input was blood. Receptors originate from a girl aged 2 to 9 with multiple sclerosis.

The J gene is TRBJ2-1, the V gene TRBV20-1; TRBD2 matches 11 bases. J was trimmed by 6 bases and V by 3 bases; bases with no gene match: 4. This CDR3 contains 14 residues. Germline CDR1 and CDR2: DFQATT and SNEGSKA (reference sequence). CDR3 DNA: TGCAGTGCTAGTGGCCTAGCGGGAGGCAATGAGCAGTTCTTC. Amino acid sequence: CSASGLAGGNEQFF.

This sequence joins TRBV6-2 or TRBV6-3 and TRBJ1-1, with D possibly being TRBD1 (5 bases). Between the trimmed V and J ends, which lost 0 bases and 5 bases, there was a span of 13 bases. The germline V gene has CDR1 MNHEY and CDR2 SVGEGT. This CDR3 has 15 amino acids. This chain's CDR3 is CASSYSGALGTEAFF. In DNA, the CDR3 is TGTGCCAGCAGTTACTCAGGGGCGTTAGGGACTGAAGCTTTCTTT.

This clonotype was seen only a few times. The chain is built from TRBV29-1 and TRBJ1-1, with D maybe TRBD1 (5 bases). V was trimmed by 6 bases and J by 4 bases, leaving 12 bases between them. The CDR3 extends over 12 amino acids. Germline CDR1 reads SQVTM; CDR2 reads ANQGSEA. This CDR3 is CSVTQGGTEAFF. The CDR3 DNA follows: TGCAGCGTCACCCAGGGAGGCACTGAAGCTTTCTTT.

This chain joins TRBV4-2 and TRBJ1-4; no reliable D call. The V and J ends lost 2 bases and 3 bases respectively, with 7 bases between them. The CDR3 has 14 residues. Germline V gene sequence: CDR1 LGHNA, CDR2 YNFKEQ. The CDR3 loop is CASSQRPANEKLFF. CDR3 nucleotides: TGTGCCAGCAGCCAACGACCTGCTAATGAAAAACTGTTTTTT.

This clonotype has a handful of counts. V usage is TRBV12-3 or TRBV12-4 and J usage is TRBJ2-5; the D gene is possibly TRBD1 (6 bases). The length of the CDR3 is 14 residues. With 6 bases removed from V and 2 bases from J, the gap between germline ends came to 13 bases. CDR3 nucleotides: TGTGCCAGCAGATTCGACAGGAGACAAGAGACCCAGTACTTC. Encoded protein: CASRFDRRQETQYF.

The rearrangement joins TRBV20-1 to TRBJ2-6; D not resolved. V was clipped by 5 bases and J by 1 base, with 9 bases between them. The CDR3 spans 14 residues. The V gene's germline CDR1 is DFQATT and CDR2 SNEGSKA (reference sequence). The DNA for the CDR3 is TGCAGTGCTCCACCGCTGTCTGGGGCCAACGTCCTGACTTTC. This translates into CSAPPLSGANVLTF.

The chain uses TRBV7-8 and TRBJ1-5, with TRBD1 matching over 11 bases. Germline-derived CDR1 and CDR2 are SGHVS and FQNEAQ. This CDR3 comprises 18 residues. The V segment lost 5 bases and the J segment 0 bases; nucleotides outside the gene matches: 9. This CDR3 is CASSRGQGAAYSNQPQHF. The CDR3 nucleotides are TGTGCCAGCAGCCGTGGACAGGGGGCGGCGTATAGCAATCAGCCCCAGCATTTT.

The J gene is TRBJ2-5, the V gene TRBV20-1, with 7 bases matching TRBD1. Looked up from germline, CDR1 is DFQATT and CDR2 is SNEGSKA (reference sequence). This CDR3 contains 15 residues. J lost 4 bases, V lost 3 bases, and 11 bases had no gene match. CDR3 sequence reads: CSASLPRQGPETQYF. The CDR3 DNA reads as TGCAGTGCTAGTCTCCCCCGACAGGGACCAGAGACCCAGTACTTC.

The chain recombines TRBV5-1 with TRBJ2-7; 10 bases align to TRBD2. Germline V CDR1 and CDR2: SGHRS, YFSETQ. V gave up 0 bases and J gave up 3 bases; unmatched junction bases: 6. The CDR3 runs to 16 residues. The CDR3 coding sequence is TGCGCCAGCAGCTTGGCCGCTAGCGGGAGTAGCTACGAGCAGTACTTC. It encodes CASSLAASGSSYEQYF.

Details on this clonotype: At one of its ends the junction is not consistent with the germline gene, which may arise from a read error. The chain joins TRBV5-1 to TRBJ1-4, with 10 bases fitting TRBD1. CDR3 size: 15 residues. Germline CDR1 SGHRS, CDR2 YFSETQ. Here the CDR3 DNA reads TGCGCCAGCAGTTCGGACAGGGGGGCTAATGAAAAACGGTTTTTT. Translated: CASSSDRGANEKRFF.

The rearrangement joins TRBV20-1 to TRBJ2-5; D unclear. The end of the DNA is better explained by TRBJ2-7, so the J call may be wrong. The germline V gene encodes CDR1 DFQATT and CDR2 SNEGSKA (reference sequence). CDR3 length: 16 amino acids. As DNA, the CDR3 is TGCAGTGCTAGACCCACCCAGTCCACTTGGGGCTACGAGCAGTACTTC. It translates to CSARPTQSTWGYEQYF.

The genes are TRBV2 and TRBJ1-1, with a tentative D call TRBD1 (6 bases). CDR3 length equals 17 residues. Germline assignment: CDR1 SNHLY and CDR2 FYNNEI. Trimming took 3 bases from V and 1 from J, leaving 18 bases between them. This CDR3 reads CASSEERVGGRNTEAFF. The CDR3 coding sequence is TGTGCCAGCAGTGAGGAGAGGGTCGGGGGGCGGAACACTGAAGCTTTCTTT.

The CDR3 nucleotides are TGTGCCAGCAGCCTCCCAAGCACAGGTTTCGCAGGGGATGAGCAGTTCTTC. Amino acid sequence: CASSLPSTGFAGDEQFF. This chain links TRBV7-6 with TRBJ2-1; D might be TRBD1 (6 bases). Trimming shortened V by 5 bases and J by 8 bases, and 25 bases separated the two germline ends. The CDR3 spans 17 residues. From germline, CDR1 is SGHVS and CDR2 FNYEAQ.

In its sample, this clonotype was seen a few times. This chain uses TRBV29-1 with TRBJ2-1; 9 bases match TRBD2. Losses at the gene ends were 5 bases for V and 5 bases for J; bases not matched to a gene: 7. The CDR3 is made up of 14 amino acids. CDR1 is SQVTM, CDR2 ANQGSEA, per germline. CDR3 sequence (DNA): TGCAGCGTTCACGGGCTAGCGGGGCACAATGAGCAGTTCTTC. Amino acid sequence: CSVHGLAGHNEQFF.

The DNA for the CDR3 is TGTGCCAGCAGCTTCAACCGGGACTTCGCCTACAATGAGCAGTTCTTC. Amino acids: CASSFNRDFAYNEQFF. The genes are TRBV7-9 and TRBJ2-1; weak D call: TRBD2 (6 bases). CDR3 length: 16 amino acids. CDR1 is SEHNR, CDR2 FQNEAQ, per germline (reference sequence). Trimming shortened V by 3 bases and J by 2 bases, and 14 bases separated the two germline ends. The variable domain in full, completed from reference TRBV7-9 and TRBJ2-1, reads DTGVSQNPRHKITKRGQNVTFRCDPISEHNRLYWYRQTLGQGPEFLTYFQNEAQLEKSRLLSDRFSAERPKGSFSTLEIQRTEQGDSAMYLCASSFNRDFAYNEQFFGPGTRLTVL.

V gene TRBV7-2 combines with J gene TRBJ2-4; 10 bases align to TRBD1. The V segment lost 4 bases and the J segment 1 base; nucleotides outside the gene matches: 4. This CDR3 spans 16 amino acids. Germline-derived CDR1 and CDR2 are SGHTA and FQGNSA. The CDR3 loop reads CASSSTGGKAKNIQYF. CDR3 DNA: TGTGCCAGCAGCTCGACAGGGGGCAAGGCCAAAAACATTCAGTACTTC.

The rearrangement uses TRBV6-1 and TRBJ2-3, with D possibly being TRBD1 (6 bases). V was cut by 5 bases and J by 1 base, with 19 bases left in between. The germline V gene has CDR1 MNHNS and CDR2 SASEGT. The CDR3 has 17 residues. CDR3 sequence reads: CASSPLTRTARTDTQYF. CDR3 coding DNA: TGTGCCAGCAGTCCTCTAACTCGGACAGCGCGCACAGATACGCAGTATTTT.

The rearrangement links TRBV2 to TRBJ2-1, with D tentatively TRBD2 (5 bases). The CDR3 contains 12 residues. Trimming removed 8 bases from V and 7 bases from J, with 12 bases in between. Germline CDR1 reads SNHLY; CDR2 reads FYNNEI. CDR3 sequence reads: CASWGDPNEQFF. In nucleotides, the CDR3 is TGTGCCAGCTGGGGAGACCCTAATGAGCAGTTCTTC.

This clonotype was observed a few times. The gene calls are TRBV20-1 and TRBJ2-5, with TRBD2 matching over 10 bases. The CDR3 extends over 13 amino acids. Germline CDR1 reads DFQATT; CDR2 reads SNEGSKA (reference sequence). V gave up 6 bases and J gave up 4 bases; unmatched junction bases: 5. The CDR3 region has the DNA TGCAGTGCGATCAGCGGGGGGGCAGAGACCCAGTACTTC. Translating it yields CSAISGGAETQYF.

The chain links TRBV20-1 to TRBJ2-7; maybe TRBD2 (5 bases). Germline CDR1 and CDR2: DFQATT and SNEGSKA (reference sequence). CDR3 size: 14 residues. Trimming pared 0 bases from V and 7 bases from J, leaving 16 bases between. CDR3 region: CSARDFGSSGEQYF. The CDR3 DNA follows: TGCAGTGCTAGAGATTTTGGCAGTTCGGGGGAGCAGTACTTC.

The rearrangement joins TRBV20-1 to TRBJ2-7; D may be TRBD2 (6 bases). The CDR3 has 16 residues. Trimming shortened V by 0 bases and J by 3 bases, and 18 bases separated the two germline ends. From germline, CDR1 is DFQATT and CDR2 SNEGSKA (reference sequence). The CDR3 loop reads CSARDQGGSLYYEQYF. The DNA of the CDR3 is TGCAGTGCTAGAGATCAGGGAGGATCCCTATACTACGAGCAGTACTTC.

This clonotype was detected a few times. This rearrangement joins TRBV29-1 to TRBJ2-7; 13 nucleotides align to TRBD2. V dropped 7 bases and J dropped 5; count of bases not matched to a gene: 5. CDR3 length: 13 amino acids. Germline V lookup: CDR1 SQVTM, CDR2 ANQGSEA. DNA of the CDR3: TGCAGCGCCCGGACTAGCGGGAGCCACGAGCAGTACTTC. Protein: CSARTSGSHEQYF.

The chain is built from TRBV29-1 and TRBJ2-6; D remains unclear. The V end lost 3 bases, the J end lost 4 bases, and 22 bases lay between the germline ends. From germline, CDR1 is SQVTM and CDR2 ANQGSEA. This CDR3 region has 18 residues. CDR3 sequence reads: CSVDLGPQMGYGANVLTF. The CDR3 nucleotides read TGCAGCGTTGATTTAGGCCCACAGATGGGTTACGGGGCCAACGTCCTGACTTTC.

The CDR3: CASSLDVYEQYF. CDR3 in DNA: TGCGCCAGCAGCTTGGATGTCTACGAGCAGTACTTC. V and J are TRBV5-1 and TRBJ2-7; D gene uncertain. This CDR3 has 12 amino acids. The germline CDR1 and CDR2 sequences are SGHRS and YFSETQ. V was pared by 0 bases and J by 3 bases, with 4 bases between.

The chain combines TRBV11-2 with TRBJ2-7; D is uncertain. The CDR3 covers 14 residues. Trimming removed 0 bases at V and 2 bases at J, with 8 bases between. The germline V gene has CDR1 SGHAT and CDR2 FQNNGV. The CDR3 loop reads CASSLDSVPYEQYF. The CDR3 nucleotides are TGTGCCAGCAGCTTAGACTCCGTCCCCTACGAGCAGTACTTC. Supplemented by reference TRBV11-2 and TRBJ2-7, the full variable domain reads EAGVAQSPRYKIIEKRQSVAFWCNPISGHATLYWYQQILGQGPKLLIQFQNNGVVDDSQLPKDRFSAERLKGVDSTLKIQPAKLEDSAVYLCASSLDSVPYEQYFGPGTRLTVT.

This chain connects TRBV7-2 to TRBJ2-3; TRBD2 aligns across 8 bases. Germline lookup yields CDR1 SGHTA and CDR2 FQGNSA. Trimming at V came to 5 bases and at J to 0 bases, leaving 10 bases not matched to a gene. CDR3 length: 17 residues. The CDR3 DNA sequence: TGTGCCAGCAGCCGGGGACGAGCGGGGGCGAGCACAGATACGCAGTATTTT. As protein: CASSRGRAGASTDTQYF. The full variable domain, its missing parts supplied by reference TRBV7-2 and TRBJ2-3, is GAGVSQSPSNKVTEKGKDVELRCDPISGHTALYWYRQSLGQGLEFLIYFQGNSAPDKSGLPSDRFSAERTGGSVSTLTIQRTQQEDSAVYLCASSRGRAGASTDTQYFGPGTRLTVL.